This TCR beta chain was documented in a study of blood T cell repertoires in COVID-19. Study information: The United States, Italy and Spain provided the acute and convalescent COVID-19 samples. T cells, B-cell-depleted T cells, or PBMCs supplied cDNA or gDNA.

The CDR3 is 14 residues long. Germline V gives CDR1 MNHNY, CDR2 SVGAGI (reference sequence). The V end lost 6 bases, the J end lost 6 bases, and 14 bases lay between the germline ends. In the authors' methods: Nucleated cell number was recorded as an estimate derived from reference gene primer amplification. TCRdb keeps only in-frame clones here, not all; method: immunoSEQ multiplex PCR. V, J and clone size are taken as reported in that table, and D and trimming were inferred from the DNA itself. The sample includes about 36,000 clones, roughly 78% of them seen just once. The TCR was taken from a man aged 55-75 years with acute or convalescent COVID-19. Sequenced sample: peripheral blood. The gene calls are TRBV6-6 and TRBJ1-4; D might be TRBD1 (6 bases). DNA for the CDR3: TGTGCCAGCAGAGTAGGGTCAGGGGATGAAAAACTGTTTTTT. Translating it yields CASRVGSGDEKLFF.